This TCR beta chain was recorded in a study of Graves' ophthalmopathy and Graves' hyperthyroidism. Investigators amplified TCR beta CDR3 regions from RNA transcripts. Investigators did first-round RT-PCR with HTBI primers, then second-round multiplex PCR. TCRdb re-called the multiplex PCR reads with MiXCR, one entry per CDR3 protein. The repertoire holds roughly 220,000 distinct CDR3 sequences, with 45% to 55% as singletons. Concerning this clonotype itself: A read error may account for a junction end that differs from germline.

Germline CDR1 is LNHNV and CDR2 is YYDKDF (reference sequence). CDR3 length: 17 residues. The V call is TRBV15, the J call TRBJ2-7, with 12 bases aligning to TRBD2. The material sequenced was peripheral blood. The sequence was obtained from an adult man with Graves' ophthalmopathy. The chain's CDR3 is CATSRVLAGGESYGQYF. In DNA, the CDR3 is TGTGCCACCAGCAGAGTACTAGCGGGAGGTGAGTCCTACGGGCAGTACTTC.